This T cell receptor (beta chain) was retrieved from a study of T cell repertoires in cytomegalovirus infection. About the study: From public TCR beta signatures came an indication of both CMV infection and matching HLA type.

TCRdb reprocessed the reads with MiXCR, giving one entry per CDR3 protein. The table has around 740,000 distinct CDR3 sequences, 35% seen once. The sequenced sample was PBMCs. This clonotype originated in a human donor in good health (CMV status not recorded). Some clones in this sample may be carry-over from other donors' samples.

The CDR3 here is CASSPGQGVPNQPQHF. CDR3 coding DNA: TGTGCCAGCAGTCCCGGACAGGGGGTACCCAATCAGCCCCAGCATTTT. The chain has TRBV28 and TRBJ1-5; TRBD1 matches 10 bases. The CDR3 runs 16 residues. The V gene end was trimmed by 5 bases and the J gene end by 3 bases; junction bases not matched to a gene: 7. Per the germline V gene, CDR1 is MDHEN and CDR2 is SYDVKM.